The clone carrying this T cell receptor (beta chain) was seen many times. The entry originates in a study of T cells in Graves' hyperthyroidism and ophthalmopathy. V lost 8 bases, J lost 5 bases, and 12 bases lay in between. This CDR3 is 12 amino acids long. Germline V lookup: CDR1 MNHNS, CDR2 SASEGT. RNA transcripts provided the source from which TCR beta CDR3 regions were amplified. HTBI primers were employed in a first-round RT-PCR of the TCR CDR3. Via MiXCR, TCRdb re-called the multiplex PCR reads, giving one row per CDR3 protein. The sample carries about 290,000 distinct CDR3 sequences, 13% to 15% recorded once.

The chain employs TRBV6-1 and TRBJ1-2, with D uncertain. The sample was blood. The receptor comes from a woman between 45 and 65 years old with Graves' hyperthyroidism that later progressed to Graves' ophthalmopathy. As DNA, the CDR3 is TGTGCCAGCGAGCCGCATCTTTATGGCTACACCTTC. Translation: CASEPHLYGYTF.